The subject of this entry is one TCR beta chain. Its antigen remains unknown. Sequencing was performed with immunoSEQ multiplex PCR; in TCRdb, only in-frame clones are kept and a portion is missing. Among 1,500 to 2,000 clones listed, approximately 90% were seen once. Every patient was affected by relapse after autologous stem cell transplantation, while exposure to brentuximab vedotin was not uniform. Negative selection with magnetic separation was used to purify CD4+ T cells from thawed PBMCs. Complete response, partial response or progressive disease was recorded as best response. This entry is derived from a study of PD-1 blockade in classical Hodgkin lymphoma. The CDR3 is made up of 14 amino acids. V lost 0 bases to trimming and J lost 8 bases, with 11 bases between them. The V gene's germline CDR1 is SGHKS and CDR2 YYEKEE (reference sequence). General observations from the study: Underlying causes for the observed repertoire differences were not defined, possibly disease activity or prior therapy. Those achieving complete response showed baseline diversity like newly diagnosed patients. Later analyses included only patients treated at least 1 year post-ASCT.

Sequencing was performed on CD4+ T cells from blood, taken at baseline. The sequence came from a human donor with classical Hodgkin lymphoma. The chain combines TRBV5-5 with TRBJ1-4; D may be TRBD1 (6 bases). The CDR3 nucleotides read TGTGCCAGCAGCTTGGAAGTCCAGGGGGAAAAACTGTTTTTT. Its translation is CASSLEVQGEKLFF.